The clone carrying this T cell receptor beta chain was counted a few times. What it recognizes is unknown. The data were taken from a study of blood T cells in healthy people across ages. It was with a sample-barcoded 5' primer and a J-beta primer mix that a second PCR of about 6 to 12 cycles was run. TCRdb fed the 5' RACE reads into MiXCR, producing one record per CDR3 protein. The sample lists about 970,000 distinct CDR3 sequences, 51% seen once, with about 22% in the top ten. Germline CDR1 and CDR2: SGHAT and FQNNGV. The junction had 7 bases not matched to a gene; V was cut back by 1 base and J by 3 bases. The CDR3 spans 16 residues. Study-wide points: There was a strong correlation between TCR beta diversity and naive T cell percentage. Per million T cells, TCR beta diversity dropped roughly linearly as age increased.

Input material: blood. This clonotype originated in a woman between 55 and 75 years old in good health. The chain links TRBV11-2 to TRBJ2-7, with 9 bases identical to TRBD2. CDR3 residues: CASSLAISGSLYEQYF. The CDR3 coding sequence is TGTGCCAGCAGCTTAGCGATTAGCGGGAGCCTCTACGAGCAGTACTTC. Full variable domain (outside the CDR3, taken from reference TRBV11-2 and TRBJ2-7): EAGVAQSPRYKIIEKRQSVAFWCNPISGHATLYWYQQILGQGPKLLIQFQNNGVVDDSQLPKDRFSAERLKGVDSTLKIQPAKLEDSAVYLCASSLAISGSLYEQYFGPGTRLTVT.